This entry concerns a single TCR beta chain. Its specificity is unknown. Naive CD8 cells were CD45RO-negative, positively selected for CCR7, excluding terminally differentiated effector memory CD45RA+ cells. This specimen belongs to a study of shared clonotypes between healthy human individuals. Study results and caveats: A few donors had roughly 5% of their naive CD4 clonotypes in common.

Trimming pared 0 bases from V and 0 bases from J, leaving 7 bases between. The CDR3 totals 14 residues. Germline V gene sequence: CDR1 SGHKS, CDR2 YYEKEE (reference sequence). Only in-frame clones appear in the TCRdb table, and some are missing; sequencing was by immunoSEQ multiplex PCR. The sample has just over 2,000,000 clones, approximately 94% seen once. The chain employs TRBV5-5 and TRBJ2-7; no firm D call. The TCR was taken from a man aged 18 to 29 in good health. Sequencing input: naive CD8+ T cells sorted from blood. CDR3 residues: CASSLEVYSYEQYF. DNA of the CDR3: TGTGCCAGCAGCTTGGAAGTCTACTCCTACGAGCAGTACTTC. Full variable domain (rest looked up from reference TRBV5-5 and TRBJ2-7): DAGVTQSPTHLIKTRGQQVTLRCSPISGHKSVSWYQQVLGQGPQFIFQYYEKEERGRGNFPDRFSARQFPNYSSELNVNALLLGDSALYLCASSLEVYSYEQYFGPGTRLTVT.